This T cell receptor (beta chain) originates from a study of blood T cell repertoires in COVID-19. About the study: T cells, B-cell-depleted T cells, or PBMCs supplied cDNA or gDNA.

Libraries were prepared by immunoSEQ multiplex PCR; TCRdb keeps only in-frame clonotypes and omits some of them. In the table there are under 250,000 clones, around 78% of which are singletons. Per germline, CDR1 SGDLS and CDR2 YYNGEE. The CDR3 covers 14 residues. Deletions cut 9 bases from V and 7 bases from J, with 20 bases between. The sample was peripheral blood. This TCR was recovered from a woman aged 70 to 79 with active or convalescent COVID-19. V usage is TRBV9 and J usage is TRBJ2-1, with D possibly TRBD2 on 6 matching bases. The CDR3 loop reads CATNRTGLRNEQFF. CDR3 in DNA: TGTGCCACAAACAGGACGGGACTTCGGAATGAGCAGTTCTTC.